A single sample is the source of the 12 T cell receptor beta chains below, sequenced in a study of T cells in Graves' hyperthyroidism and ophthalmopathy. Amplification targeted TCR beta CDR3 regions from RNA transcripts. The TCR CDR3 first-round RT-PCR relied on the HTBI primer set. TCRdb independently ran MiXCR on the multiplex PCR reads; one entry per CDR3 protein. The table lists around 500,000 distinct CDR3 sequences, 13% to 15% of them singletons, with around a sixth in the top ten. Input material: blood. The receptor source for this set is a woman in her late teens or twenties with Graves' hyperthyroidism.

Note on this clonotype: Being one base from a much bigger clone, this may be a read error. Written as DNA, the CDR3 is TGTGCCGGCAGTTCGGACAGGGGGCGGTCCTACGAGCAGTACTTC. This gives the protein CAGSSDRGRSYEQYF. The chain is built from TRBV12-3 or TRBV12-4 and TRBJ2-7, with TRBD1 matching over 11 bases. The length of the CDR3 is 15 residues.

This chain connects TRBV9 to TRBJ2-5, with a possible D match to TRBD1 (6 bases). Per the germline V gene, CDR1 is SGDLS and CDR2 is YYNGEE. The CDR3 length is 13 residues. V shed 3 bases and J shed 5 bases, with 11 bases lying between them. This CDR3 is CASSARGAETQYF. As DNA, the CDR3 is TGTGCCAGCAGCGCCAGGGGTGCCGAGACCCAGTACTTC.

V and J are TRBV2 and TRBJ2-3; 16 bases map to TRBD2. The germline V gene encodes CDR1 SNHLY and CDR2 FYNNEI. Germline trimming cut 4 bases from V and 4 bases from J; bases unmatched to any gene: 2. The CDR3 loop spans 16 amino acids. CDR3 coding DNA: TGTGCCAGCAGTGGGGGACTAGCGGGAGGGGCAGATACGCAGTATTTT. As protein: CASSGGLAGGADTQYF.

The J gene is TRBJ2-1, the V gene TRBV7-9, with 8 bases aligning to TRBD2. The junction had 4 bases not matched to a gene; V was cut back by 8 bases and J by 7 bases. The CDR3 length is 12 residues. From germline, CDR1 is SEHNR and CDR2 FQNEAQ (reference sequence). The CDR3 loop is CASDKRGNEQFF. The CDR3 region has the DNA TGTGCCAGCGATAAGCGGGGGAATGAGCAGTTCTTC.

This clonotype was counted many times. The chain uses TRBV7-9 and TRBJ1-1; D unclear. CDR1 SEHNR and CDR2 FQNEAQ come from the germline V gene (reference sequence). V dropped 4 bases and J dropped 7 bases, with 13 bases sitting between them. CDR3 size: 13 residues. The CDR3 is CASSSHVTDEAFF. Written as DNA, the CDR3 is TGTGCCAGCAGCTCCCATGTGACCGATGAAGCTTTCTTT.

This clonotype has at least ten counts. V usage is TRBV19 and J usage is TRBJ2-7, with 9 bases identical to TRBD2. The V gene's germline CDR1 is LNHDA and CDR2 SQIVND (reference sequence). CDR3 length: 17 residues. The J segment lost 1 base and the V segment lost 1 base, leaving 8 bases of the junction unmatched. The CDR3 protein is CASSIGSSGILSYEQYF. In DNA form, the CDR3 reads TGTGCCAGTAGTATAGGATCTAGCGGGATCTTGTCCTACGAGCAGTACTTC.

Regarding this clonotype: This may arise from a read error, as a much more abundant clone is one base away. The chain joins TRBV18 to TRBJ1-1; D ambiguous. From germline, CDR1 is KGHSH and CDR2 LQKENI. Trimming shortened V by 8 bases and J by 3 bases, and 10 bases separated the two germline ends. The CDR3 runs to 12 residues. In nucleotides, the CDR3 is TGTGCCAGCGTCGAAACGGACACTGAAGCTTTCTTT. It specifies CASVETDTEAFF.

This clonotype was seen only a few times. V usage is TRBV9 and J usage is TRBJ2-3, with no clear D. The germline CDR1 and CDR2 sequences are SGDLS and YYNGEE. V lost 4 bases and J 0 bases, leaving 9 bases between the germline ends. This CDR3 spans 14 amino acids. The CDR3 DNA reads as TGTGCCAGCAGCCCCCTGGGAAGCACAGATACGCAGTATTTT. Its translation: CASSPLGSTDTQYF.

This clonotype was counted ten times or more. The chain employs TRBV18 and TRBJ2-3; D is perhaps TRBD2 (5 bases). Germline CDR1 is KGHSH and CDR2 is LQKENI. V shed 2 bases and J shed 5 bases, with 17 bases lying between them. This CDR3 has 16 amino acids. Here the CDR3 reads CASSPGSDSQEDTQYF. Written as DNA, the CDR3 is TGTGCCAGCTCACCAGGGAGCGATTCCCAAGAAGATACGCAGTATTTT.

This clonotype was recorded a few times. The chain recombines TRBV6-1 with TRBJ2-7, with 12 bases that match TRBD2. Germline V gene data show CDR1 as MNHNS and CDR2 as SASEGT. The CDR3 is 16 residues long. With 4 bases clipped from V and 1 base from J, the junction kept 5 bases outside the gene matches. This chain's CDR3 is CASSAAGTSGSYEQYV. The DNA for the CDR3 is TGTGCCAGCAGTGCAGCCGGGACTAGCGGGTCCTACGAGCAGTACGTC.

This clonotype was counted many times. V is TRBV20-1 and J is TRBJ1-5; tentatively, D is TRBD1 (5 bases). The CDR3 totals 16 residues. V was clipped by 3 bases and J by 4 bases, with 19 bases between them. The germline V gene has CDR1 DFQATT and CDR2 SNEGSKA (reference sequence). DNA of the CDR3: TGCAGTGCTAGTGGGGGGTTTAGGACCCCGAATCAGCCCCAGCATTTT. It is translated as CSASGGFRTPNQPQHF.

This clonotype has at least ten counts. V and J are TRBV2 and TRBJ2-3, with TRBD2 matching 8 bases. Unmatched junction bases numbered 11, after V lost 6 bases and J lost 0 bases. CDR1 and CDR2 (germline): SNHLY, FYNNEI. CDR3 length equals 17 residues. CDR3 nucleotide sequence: TGTGCCAGCAGAGGCAAACTAGCGGCGATTAGCACAGATACGCAGTATTTT. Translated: CASRGKLAAISTDTQYF.